A selection of T cell receptor beta chains follows, all from one sample in a study of blood T cell repertoires in COVID-19. Measured with immunoSEQ multiplex PCR; TCRdb has only the in-frame clones, and not every one. The table shows more than 200,000 clones, with around 87% occurring only once. Sequenced input: peripheral blood. All receptors derive from a woman aged 60-70 years with COVID-19, enrolled during active disease. Both conserved end residues are trimmed from each CDR3. D genes are given only for firm matches.

TRBD1 TRBV7-6 ASSLAVGTGSKTQY
- TRBV19 ASSTSYSDTEAF
TRBD1 TRBV5-8 ASSFGRGLVDTQY
- TRBV2 ASSRTVPDSNQPQH
- TRBV29-1 SVEDRGNYGYT
TRBD1 TRBV5-1 ASSLSPQGTGETQY
- TRBV9 ASSGPLNRENGYT
TRBD2 TRBV9 ASSVSSGSHNEQF
- TRBV29-1 SVERGGDAKGYT
- TRBV28 ASRESTDTQY
- TRBV19 ASSPRLSNQPQH
TRBD1 TRBV5-1 ASKLDRVGEQY
TRBD1 TRBV6-5 ASSDRRGQSGYT
TRBD2 TRBV5-1 ASSLGLAANSMRQF
- TRBV7-8 ASSFGGVGTTNEKLF
- TRBV12-3/TRBV12-4 ASSHRTLF
- TRBV28 ASSPSSGYGNQPQH
- TRBV7-3 ASSLTSVADTQY
- TRBV19 ASRRAYQETQY
TRBD2 TRBV10-1 ASSESSGRYEQY